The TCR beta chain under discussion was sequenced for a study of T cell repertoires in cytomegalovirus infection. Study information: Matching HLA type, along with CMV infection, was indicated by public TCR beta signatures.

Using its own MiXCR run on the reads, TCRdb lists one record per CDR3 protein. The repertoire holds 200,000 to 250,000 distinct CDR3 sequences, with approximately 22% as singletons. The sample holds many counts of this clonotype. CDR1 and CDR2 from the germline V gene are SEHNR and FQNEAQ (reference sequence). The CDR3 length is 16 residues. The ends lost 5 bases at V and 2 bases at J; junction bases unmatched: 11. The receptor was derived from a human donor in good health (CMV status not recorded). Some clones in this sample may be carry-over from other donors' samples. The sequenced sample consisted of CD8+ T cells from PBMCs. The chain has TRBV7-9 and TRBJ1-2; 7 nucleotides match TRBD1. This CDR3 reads CASSLSFSGQNYGYTF. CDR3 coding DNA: TGTGCCAGCAGCCTCTCTTTCTCGGGACAGAACTATGGCTACACCTTC.